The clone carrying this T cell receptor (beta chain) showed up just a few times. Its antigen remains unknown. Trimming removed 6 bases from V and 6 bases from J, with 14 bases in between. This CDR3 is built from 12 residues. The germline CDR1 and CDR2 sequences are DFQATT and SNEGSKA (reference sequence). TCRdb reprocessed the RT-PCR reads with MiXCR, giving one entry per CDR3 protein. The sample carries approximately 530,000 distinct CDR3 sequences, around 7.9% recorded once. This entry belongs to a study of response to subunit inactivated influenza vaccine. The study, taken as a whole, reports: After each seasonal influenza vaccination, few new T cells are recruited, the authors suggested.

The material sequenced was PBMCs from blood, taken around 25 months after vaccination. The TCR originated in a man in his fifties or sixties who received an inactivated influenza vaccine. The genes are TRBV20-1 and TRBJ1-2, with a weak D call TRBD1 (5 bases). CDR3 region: CSAQQGFHGYTF. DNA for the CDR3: TGCAGTGCCCAGCAGGGATTCCATGGCTACACCTTC.